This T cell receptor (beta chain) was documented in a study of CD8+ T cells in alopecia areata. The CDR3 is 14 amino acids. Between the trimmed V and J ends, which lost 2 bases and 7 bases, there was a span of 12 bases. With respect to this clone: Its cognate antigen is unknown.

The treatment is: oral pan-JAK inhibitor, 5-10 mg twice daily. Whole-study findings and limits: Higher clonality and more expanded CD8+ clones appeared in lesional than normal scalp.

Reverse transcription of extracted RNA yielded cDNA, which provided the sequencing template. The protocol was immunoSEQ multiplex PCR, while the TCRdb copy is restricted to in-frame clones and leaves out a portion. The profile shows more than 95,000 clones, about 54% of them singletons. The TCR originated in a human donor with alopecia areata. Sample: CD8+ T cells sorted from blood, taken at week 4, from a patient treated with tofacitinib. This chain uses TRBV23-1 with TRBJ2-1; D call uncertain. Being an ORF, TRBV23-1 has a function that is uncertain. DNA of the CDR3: TGCGCCAGCAGTCAAGGAGATAGTCTGAATGAGCAGTTCTTC. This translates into CASSQGDSLNEQFF.